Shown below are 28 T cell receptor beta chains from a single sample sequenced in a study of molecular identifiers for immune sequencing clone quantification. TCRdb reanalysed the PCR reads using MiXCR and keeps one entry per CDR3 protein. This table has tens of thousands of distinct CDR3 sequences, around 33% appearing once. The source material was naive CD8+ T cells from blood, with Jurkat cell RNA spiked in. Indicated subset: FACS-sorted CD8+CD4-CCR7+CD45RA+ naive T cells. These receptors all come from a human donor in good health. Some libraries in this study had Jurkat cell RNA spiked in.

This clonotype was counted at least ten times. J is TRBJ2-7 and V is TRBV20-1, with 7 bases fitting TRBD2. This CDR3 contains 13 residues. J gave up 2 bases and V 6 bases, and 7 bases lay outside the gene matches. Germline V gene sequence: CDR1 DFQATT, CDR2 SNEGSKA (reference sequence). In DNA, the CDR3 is TGCAGTGCCTCGGTAGCGGGTGCCTACGAGCAGTACTTC. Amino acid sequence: CSASVAGAYEQYF.

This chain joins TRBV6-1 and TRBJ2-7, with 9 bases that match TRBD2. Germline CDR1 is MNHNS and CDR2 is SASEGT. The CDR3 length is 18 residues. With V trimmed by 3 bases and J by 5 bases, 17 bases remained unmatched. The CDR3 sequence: CASSDQMEGIAGDDEQYF. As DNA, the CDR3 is TGTGCCAGCAGTGATCAGATGGAGGGGATAGCGGGAGACGACGAGCAGTACTTC.

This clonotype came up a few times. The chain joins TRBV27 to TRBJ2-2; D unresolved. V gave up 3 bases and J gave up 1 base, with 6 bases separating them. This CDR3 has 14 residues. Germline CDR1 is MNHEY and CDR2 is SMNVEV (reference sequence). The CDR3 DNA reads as TGTGCCAGCAGTTTGTACCTGAACACCGGGGAGCTGTTTTTT. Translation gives CASSLYLNTGELFF.

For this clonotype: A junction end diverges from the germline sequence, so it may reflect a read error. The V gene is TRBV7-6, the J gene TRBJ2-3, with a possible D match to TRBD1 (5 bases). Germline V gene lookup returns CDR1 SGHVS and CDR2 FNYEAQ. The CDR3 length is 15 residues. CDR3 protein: CASSLGGCPTDSQYF. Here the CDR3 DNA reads TGTGCCAGCAGCTTAGGGGGCTGTCCCACAGATTCGCAGTATTTT.

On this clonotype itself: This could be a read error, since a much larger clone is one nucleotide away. CDR3 sequence: CASSPDATPGAFF. CDR3 bases: TGTGCCAGCAGCCCGGACGCTACTCCGGGGGCTTTCTTT. The rearrangement links TRBV7-8 to TRBJ1-1; D remains ambiguous. CDR1 and CDR2 from the germline V gene are SGHVS and FQNEAQ. The germline V and J ends were trimmed by 5 bases and 11 bases, with 18 bases remaining between them. This CDR3 is 13 amino acids long.

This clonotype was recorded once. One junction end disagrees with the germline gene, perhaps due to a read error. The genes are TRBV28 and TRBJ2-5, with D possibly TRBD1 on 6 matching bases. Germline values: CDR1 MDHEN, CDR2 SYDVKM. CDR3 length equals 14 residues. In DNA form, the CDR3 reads TGTGCCAGCAGCCGCAGGGACAACCTAGAGACCCAGAACTTC. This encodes CASSRRDNLETQNF.

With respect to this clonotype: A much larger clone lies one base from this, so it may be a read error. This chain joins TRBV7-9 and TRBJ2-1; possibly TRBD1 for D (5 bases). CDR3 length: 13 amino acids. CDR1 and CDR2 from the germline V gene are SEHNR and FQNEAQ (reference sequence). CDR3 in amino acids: CASSRQTVNEQVF. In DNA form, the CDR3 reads TGTGCCAGCAGCCGACAGACAGTAAATGAGCAGGTCTTC.

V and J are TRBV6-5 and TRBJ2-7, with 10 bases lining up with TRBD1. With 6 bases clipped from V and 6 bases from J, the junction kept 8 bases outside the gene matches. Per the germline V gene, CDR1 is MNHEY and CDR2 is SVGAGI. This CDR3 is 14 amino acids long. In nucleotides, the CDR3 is TGTGCCAGCAGAGGGACAGGGGTTTCTAGCGAGCAGTACTTC. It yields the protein CASRGTGVSSEQYF.

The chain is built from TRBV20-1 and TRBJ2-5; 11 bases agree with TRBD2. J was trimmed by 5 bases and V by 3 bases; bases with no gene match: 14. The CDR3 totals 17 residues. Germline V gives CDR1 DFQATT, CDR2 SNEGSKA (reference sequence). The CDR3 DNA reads TGCAGTGCTAGTTGGGCCCTACTAGCGGGAGTAGGTGAGACCCAGTACTTC. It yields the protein CSASWALLAGVGETQYF.

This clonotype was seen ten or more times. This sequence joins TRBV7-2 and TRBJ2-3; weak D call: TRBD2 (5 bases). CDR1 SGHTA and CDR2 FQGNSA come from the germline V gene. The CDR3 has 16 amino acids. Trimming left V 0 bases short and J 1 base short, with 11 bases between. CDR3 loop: CASSLARSGRTDTQYF. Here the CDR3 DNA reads TGTGCCAGCAGCTTAGCGCGAAGCGGTCGCACAGATACGCAGTATTTT.

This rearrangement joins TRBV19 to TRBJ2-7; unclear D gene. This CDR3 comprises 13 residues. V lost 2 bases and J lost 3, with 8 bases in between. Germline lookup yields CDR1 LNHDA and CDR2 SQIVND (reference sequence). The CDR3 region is CASSIFYDYEQYF. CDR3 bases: TGTGCCAGTAGTATATTTTACGACTACGAGCAGTACTTC.

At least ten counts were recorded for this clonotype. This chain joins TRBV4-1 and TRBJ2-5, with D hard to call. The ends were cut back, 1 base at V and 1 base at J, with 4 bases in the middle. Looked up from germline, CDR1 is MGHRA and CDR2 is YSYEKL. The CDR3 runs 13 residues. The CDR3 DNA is TGCGCCAGCAGCCAAGTCTTCCAAGAGACCCAGTACTTC. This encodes CASSQVFQETQYF.

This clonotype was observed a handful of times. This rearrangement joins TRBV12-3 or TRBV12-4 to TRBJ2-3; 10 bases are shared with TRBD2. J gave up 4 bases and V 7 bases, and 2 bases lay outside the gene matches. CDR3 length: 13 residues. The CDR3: CASTSGRSDTQYF. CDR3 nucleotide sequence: TGTGCCAGCACTAGCGGGAGATCAGATACGCAGTATTTT.

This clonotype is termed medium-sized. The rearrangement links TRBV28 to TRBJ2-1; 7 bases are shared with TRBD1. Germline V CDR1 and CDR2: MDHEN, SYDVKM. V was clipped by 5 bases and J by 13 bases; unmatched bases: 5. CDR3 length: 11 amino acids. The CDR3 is CASSHDRDQFF. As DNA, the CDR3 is TGTGCCAGCAGTCACGACAGGGACCAGTTCTTC. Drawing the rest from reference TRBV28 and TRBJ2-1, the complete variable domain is DVKVTQSSRYLVKRTGEKVFLECVQDMDHENMFWYRQDPGLGLRLIYFSYDVKMKEKGDIPEGYSVSREKKERFSLILESASTNQTSMYLCASSHDRDQFFGPGTRLTVL.

CDR3 DNA sequence: TGTGCCAGCAGCGCCCAGCGGGAACCCTCAGATACGCAGTATTTT. Amino acids: CASSAQREPSDTQYF. The J gene is TRBJ2-3, the V gene TRBV9; 7 bases agree with TRBD2. CDR1 SGDLS and CDR2 YYNGEE come from the germline V gene. The V and J ends lost 3 bases and 4 bases, in that order; junction bases with no gene match: 8. This CDR3 spans 15 amino acids.

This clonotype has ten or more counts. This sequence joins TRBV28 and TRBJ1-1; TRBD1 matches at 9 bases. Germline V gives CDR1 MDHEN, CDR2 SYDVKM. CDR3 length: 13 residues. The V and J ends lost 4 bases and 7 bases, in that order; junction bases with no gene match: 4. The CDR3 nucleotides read TGTGCCAGCAGTTGGGACAGGGCGAATGAAGCTTTCTTT. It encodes CASSWDRANEAFF.

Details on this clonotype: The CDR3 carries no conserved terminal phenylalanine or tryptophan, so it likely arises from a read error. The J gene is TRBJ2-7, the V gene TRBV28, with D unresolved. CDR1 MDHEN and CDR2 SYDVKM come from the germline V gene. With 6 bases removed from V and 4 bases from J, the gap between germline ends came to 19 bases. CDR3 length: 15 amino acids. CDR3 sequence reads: CASSPRLAPVYEQYY. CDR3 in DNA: TGTGCCAGCAGCCCGCGACTGGCCCCGGTGTACGAGCAGTACTAC.

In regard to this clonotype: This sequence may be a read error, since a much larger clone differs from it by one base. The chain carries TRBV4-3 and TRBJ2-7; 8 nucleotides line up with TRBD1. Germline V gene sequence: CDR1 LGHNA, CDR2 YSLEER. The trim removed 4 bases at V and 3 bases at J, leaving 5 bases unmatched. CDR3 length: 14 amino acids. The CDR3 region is CASSLGQDFYEQYF. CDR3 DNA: TGCGCCAGCAGCCTGGGACAGGATTTCTACGAGCAGTACTTC.

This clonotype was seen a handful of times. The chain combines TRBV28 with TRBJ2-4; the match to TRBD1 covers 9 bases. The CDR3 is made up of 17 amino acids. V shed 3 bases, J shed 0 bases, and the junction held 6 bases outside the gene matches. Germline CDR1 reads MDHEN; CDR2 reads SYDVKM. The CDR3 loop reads CASSFPGTGLAKNIQYF. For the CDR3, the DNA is TGTGCCAGCAGTTTCCCTGGGACAGGGCTAGCCAAAAACATTCAGTACTTC.

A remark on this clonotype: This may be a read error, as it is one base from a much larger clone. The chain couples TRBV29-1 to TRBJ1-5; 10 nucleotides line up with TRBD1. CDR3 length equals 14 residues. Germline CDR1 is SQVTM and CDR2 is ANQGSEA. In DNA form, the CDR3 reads TGCAGCGTTTCGGGACAGGGGCGCAATCAGCCCCGGCATTTT. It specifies CSVSGQGRNQPRHF.

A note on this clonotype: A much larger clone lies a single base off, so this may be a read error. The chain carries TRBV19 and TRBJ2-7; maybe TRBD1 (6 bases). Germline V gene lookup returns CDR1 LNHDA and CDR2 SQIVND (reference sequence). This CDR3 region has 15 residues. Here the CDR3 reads CASSQAGTTTYELYF. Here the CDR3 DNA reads TGTGCCAGTAGTCAAGCCGGGACAACGACCTACGAGCTGTACTTC.

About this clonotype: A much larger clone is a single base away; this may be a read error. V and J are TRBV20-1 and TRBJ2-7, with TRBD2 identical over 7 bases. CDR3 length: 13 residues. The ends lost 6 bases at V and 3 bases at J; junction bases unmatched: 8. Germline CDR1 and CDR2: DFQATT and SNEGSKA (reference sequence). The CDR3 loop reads CSAAGTTIYEQYF. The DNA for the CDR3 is TGCAGTGCCGCCGGGACTACCATCTACGAGCAGTACTTC.

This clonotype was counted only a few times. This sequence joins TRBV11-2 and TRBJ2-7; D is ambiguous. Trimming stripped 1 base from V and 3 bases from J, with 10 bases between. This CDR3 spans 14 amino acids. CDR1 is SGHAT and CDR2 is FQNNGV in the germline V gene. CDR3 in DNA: TGTGCCAGCAGCTTAGCCCTATCGGGCTACGAGCAGTACTTC. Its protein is CASSLALSGYEQYF.

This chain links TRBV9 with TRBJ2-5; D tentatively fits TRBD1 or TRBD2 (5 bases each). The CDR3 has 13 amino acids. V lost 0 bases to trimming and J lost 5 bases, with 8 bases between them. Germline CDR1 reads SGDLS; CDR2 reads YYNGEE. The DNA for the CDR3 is TGTGCCAGCAGCGTAGGATGGGGGGAGACCCAGTACTTC. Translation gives CASSVGWGETQYF.

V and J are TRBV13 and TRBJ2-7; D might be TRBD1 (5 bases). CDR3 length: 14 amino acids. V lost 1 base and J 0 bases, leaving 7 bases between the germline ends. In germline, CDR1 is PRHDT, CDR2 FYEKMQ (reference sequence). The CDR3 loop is CASSLDRSSYEQYF. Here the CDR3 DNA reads TGTGCCAGCAGCTTAGACAGGAGCTCCTACGAGCAGTACTTC.

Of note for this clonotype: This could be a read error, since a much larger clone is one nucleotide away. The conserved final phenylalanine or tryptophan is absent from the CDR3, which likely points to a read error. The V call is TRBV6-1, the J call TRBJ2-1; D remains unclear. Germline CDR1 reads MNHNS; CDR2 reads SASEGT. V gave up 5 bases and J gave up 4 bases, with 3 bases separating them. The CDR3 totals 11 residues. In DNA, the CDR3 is TGTGCCAGCAGTAGGTACAATGAGCAGTTCTCC. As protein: CASSRYNEQFS.

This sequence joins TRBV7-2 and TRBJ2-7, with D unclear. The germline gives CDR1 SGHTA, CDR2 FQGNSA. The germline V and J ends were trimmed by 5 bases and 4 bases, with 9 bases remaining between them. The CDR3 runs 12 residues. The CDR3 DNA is TGTGCCAGCAGCCAGATGCGGTACGAGCAGTACTTC. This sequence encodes CASSQMRYEQYF.

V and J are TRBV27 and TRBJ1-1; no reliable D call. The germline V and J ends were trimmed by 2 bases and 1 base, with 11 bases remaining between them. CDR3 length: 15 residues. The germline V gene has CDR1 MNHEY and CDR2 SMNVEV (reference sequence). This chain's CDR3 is CASSLTPMANTEAFF. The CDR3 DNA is TGTGCCAGCAGTTTAACCCCAATGGCGAACACTGAAGCTTTCTTT.